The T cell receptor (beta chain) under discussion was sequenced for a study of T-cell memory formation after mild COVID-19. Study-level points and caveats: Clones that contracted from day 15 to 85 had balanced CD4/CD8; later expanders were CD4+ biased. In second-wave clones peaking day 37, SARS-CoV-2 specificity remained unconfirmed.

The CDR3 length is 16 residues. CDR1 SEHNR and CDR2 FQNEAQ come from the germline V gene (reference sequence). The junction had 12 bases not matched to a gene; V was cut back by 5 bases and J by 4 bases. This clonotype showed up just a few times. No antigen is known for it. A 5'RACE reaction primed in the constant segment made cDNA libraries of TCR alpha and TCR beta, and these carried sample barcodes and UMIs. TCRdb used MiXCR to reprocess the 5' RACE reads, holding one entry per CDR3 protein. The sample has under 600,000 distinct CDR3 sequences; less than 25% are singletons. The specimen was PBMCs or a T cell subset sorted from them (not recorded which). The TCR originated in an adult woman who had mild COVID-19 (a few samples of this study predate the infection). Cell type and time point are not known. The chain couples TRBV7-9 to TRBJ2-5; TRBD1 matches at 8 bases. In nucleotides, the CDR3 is TGTGCCAGCAGCCCAGACAGGGGCCTCATCGGAGAGACCCAGTACTTC. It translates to CASSPDRGLIGETQYF.